This TCR beta chain originates from a study of tumour-infiltrating T cells in Burkitt lymphoma. Study information: Repertoire clonality predicted overall and progression-free survival.

Findings and limits, study-wide: Several public clonotypes recurred in numerous Burkitt lymphoma patients.

This clone was detected only a few times. Its target is not known. Germline CDR1 is SGDLS and CDR2 is YYNGEE. The CDR3 length is 12 residues. Trimming took 3 bases from V and 5 from J, leaving 8 bases between them. Generated by immunoSEQ multiplex PCR, the TCRdb table keeps only in-frame clones and is missing some. The sample records around 46,000 clones, around 30% being singletons. J is TRBJ1-1 and V is TRBV9, with D unresolved. This TCR derives from a human donor with Burkitt lymphoma. The sequenced sample was tumor tissue. The CDR3 loop reads CASSGRGTEAFF. The CDR3 DNA sequence: TGTGCCAGCAGCGGTCGAGGGACTGAAGCTTTCTTT.